This TCR beta chain was profiled in a study of CD8+ T cells in alopecia areata. General study findings and limits: Lesional scalp displayed greater clonality than normal scalp, most notably in alopecia totalis/universalis.

In each case, RNA was isolated and then reverse transcribed into cDNA as the sequencing template. TCRdb's table, derived via immunoSEQ multiplex PCR, lists solely in-frame clones and lacks some. Counted here are 130,000 to 150,000 clones, more than 40% occurring once; the ten biggest clones make up 6.5% to 7.5%. Per the germline V gene, CDR1 is SQVTM and CDR2 is ANQGSEA. CDR3 length: 16 residues. V lost 6 bases, J lost 6 bases, and 17 bases stayed unmatched. Worth noting for this clone: What it binds is not known.

The material sequenced was CD4+ T cells sorted from blood. The rearrangement joins TRBV29-1 to TRBJ2-1; TRBD2 matches at 7 bases. The TCR originated in a human donor with alopecia areata. The CDR3 DNA is TGCAGCGTCGGGGCCACGGCGGGAGTGGATGGCAATGAGCAGTTCTTC. This codes for CSVGATAGVDGNEQFF.